This T cell receptor (beta chain) stems from a study of blood T cell repertoires in COVID-19. As for the study in general: Spain, Italy and the United States supplied samples that represented acute and convalescent COVID-19. Sources were T cells, B-cell-depleted T cells, or PBMCs; the material itself was cDNA or gDNA.

Germline V gene sequence: CDR1 LNHDA, CDR2 SQIVND (reference sequence). V lost 3 bases and J lost 2, with 8 bases in between. The CDR3 loop spans 14 amino acids. Repertoires were generated with immunoSEQ multiplex PCR, while TCRdb's copy carries only in-frame clones and drops some. The sample lists 250,000 or so clones, around 91% occurring once. The J gene is TRBJ2-1, the V gene TRBV19; D remains ambiguous. Input material: peripheral blood. This TCR was recovered from a woman aged 55 to 70 with COVID-19, enrolled during active disease. Here the CDR3 reads CASSMSPPYNEQFF. In nucleotides, the CDR3 is TGTGCCAGTAGTATGAGTCCCCCCTACAATGAGCAGTTCTTC.